The present T cell receptor beta chain was sequenced within a study of blood T cell repertoires in COVID-19. Whole-study context: The United States, Italy and Spain supplied acute and convalescent COVID-19 samples.

As processed by the authors: Reference gene primer amplification in the assay estimated nucleated cell counts. Clones were sequenced by immunoSEQ multiplex PCR, and TCRdb holds only the in-frame ones, with some missing. Clone size and the V and J calls come from that table; the DNA yielded D and trimming. The sample yields roughly 340,000 clones, around 87% seen once. The germline V gene has CDR1 SGHDT and CDR2 YYEEEE. The CDR3 is 13 residues long. A word on this clone: Germline and junction disagree at one end, which may indicate a read error.

The sequence was collected from a woman aged 50 to 60 with COVID-19, enrolled during active disease. The sequencing sample was made of peripheral blood. The chain couples TRBV5-6 to TRBJ2-1, with 9 bases identical to TRBD2. CDR3 amino acids: CASSLPGTSRGIF. The CDR3 bases are TGTGCCAGCAGCTTGCCTGGGACTAGCAGAGGGATCTTC.